This T cell receptor beta chain was found in a study of blood T cell repertoires in COVID-19. Study summary: The cDNA or gDNA used as material had been derived from T cells, B-cell-depleted T cells, or PBMCs.

Per the authors' pipeline: Estimation of nucleated cell counts relied on the amplification of reference gene primers. The method was immunoSEQ multiplex PCR; TCRdb's version includes in-frame clones alone and lacks a portion of them. V, J and clone size derive from that table, while D and trimming were established from the DNA sequence. Among hundreds of thousands of clones listed, around 89% were seen once. CDR1 and CDR2 (germline): SNHLY, FYNNEI. V lost 3 bases, J lost 0 bases, and 9 bases lay in between. This CDR3 spans 15 amino acids. The V and J genes are TRBV2 and TRBJ2-4, with a weak D call TRBD1 (6 bases). The sequence derives from a woman between 25 and 40 years old with acute or convalescent COVID-19. Sequencing was carried out using peripheral blood. The CDR3 is CASSDSGEAKNIQYF. In nucleotides, the CDR3 is TGTGCCAGCAGTGACTCAGGGGAAGCCAAAAACATTCAGTACTTC.